This T cell receptor beta chain was obtained from a study of a mutant IDH1 vaccine in newly diagnosed glioma. Libraries were prepared by immunoSEQ multiplex PCR; TCRdb keeps only in-frame clonotypes and omits some of them. The sample carries roughly 42,000 clones, 75% to 90% recorded once. This clone was seen once. Its antigen remains unknown. Time point of the sample: week 5, during vaccination. A 20-mer mutant IDH1 peptide at 300 ug was injected subcutaneously with topical imiquimod. V lost 5 bases, J lost 8 bases, and 8 bases stayed unmatched. The CDR3 contains 14 residues. Looked up from germline, CDR1 is SEHNR and CDR2 is FQNEAQ (reference sequence).

The input for sequencing was PBMCs, taken from a glioma patient whose treatment included an IDH1 peptide vaccine. This chain links TRBV7-9 with TRBJ2-2, with 7 bases lining up with TRBD1. The origin of this receptor is a man aged 35 to 55 with glioma. CDR3 in amino acids: CASSINMGQGELFF. CDR3 coding DNA: TGTGCCAGCAGCATAAACATGGGACAGGGGGAGCTGTTTTTT.